The 32 T cell receptor beta chains in this list originate from one sample, sequenced in a study of T cell responses to AZD1222 COVID-19 vaccine. Repertoires were generated with immunoSEQ multiplex PCR, while TCRdb's copy carries only in-frame clones and drops some. The sample holds about 140,000 clones, roughly 90% seen once. This specimen consisted of peripheral blood, obtained on day 0 of AZD1222 vaccination. The receptors were gathered from an adult in good health.

The chain is built from TRBV7-2 and TRBJ1-4; perhaps TRBD1 as D (5 bases). Trimming removed 8 bases at V and 6 bases at J, with 19 bases between. Germline CDR1 and CDR2: SGHTA and FQGNSA. The CDR3 has 15 amino acids. The CDR3 spells CASAIVGEGYEKLFF. CDR3 bases: TGTGCCAGCGCCATCGTGGGAGAGGGGTATGAAAAACTGTTTTTT.

The chain combines TRBV19 with TRBJ1-2, with D tentatively TRBD1 (6 bases). V lost 5 bases to trimming and J lost 4 bases, with 17 bases between them. The germline gives CDR1 LNHDA, CDR2 SQIVND (reference sequence). The CDR3 runs 15 residues. This chain's CDR3 is CASSATGGGVYGYTF. In DNA form, the CDR3 reads TGTGCCAGTAGTGCCACAGGCGGGGGCGTCTATGGCTACACCTTC.

This chain links TRBV12-3 or TRBV12-4 with TRBJ2-3; D not certain. The CDR3 has 12 residues. V lost 6 bases, J lost 2 bases, and 6 bases lay in between. CDR3 loop: CASRRYTDTQYF. The CDR3 DNA reads TGTGCCAGCAGGAGGTACACAGATACGCAGTATTTT.

The V call is TRBV19, the J call TRBJ2-7, with 10 bases that match TRBD1. J gave up 7 bases and V 3 bases, and 18 bases lay outside the gene matches. From germline, CDR1 is LNHDA and CDR2 SQIVND (reference sequence). The CDR3 length is 18 residues. The chain's CDR3 is CASSISPPGTGAVGEQYF. The DNA for the CDR3 is TGTGCCAGTAGTATTTCCCCACCCGGGACAGGGGCGGTTGGGGAGCAGTACTTC. Together with reference TRBV19 and TRBJ2-7, the CDR3 gives the full variable domain: DGGITQSPKYLFRKEGQNVTLSCEQNLNHDAMYWYRQDPGQGLRLIYYSQIVNDFQKGDIAEGYSVSREKKESFPLTVTSAQKNPTAFYLCASSISPPGTGAVGEQYFGPGTRLTVT.

CDR3 amino acids: CASSVAMNTEAFF. The CDR3 DNA follows: TGTGCCAGCAGCGTGGCCATGAACACTGAAGCTTTCTTT. This chain connects TRBV9 to TRBJ1-1; unclear D gene. The V gene's germline CDR1 is SGDLS and CDR2 YYNGEE. The CDR3 is 13 amino acids. V was clipped by 2 bases and J by 0 bases, with 5 bases between them.

The V gene is TRBV5-1, the J gene TRBJ2-2; 11 nucleotides match TRBD2. The V gene's germline CDR1 is SGHRS and CDR2 YFSETQ. This CDR3 has 16 amino acids. V lost 1 base to trimming and J lost 4 bases; unmatched junction nucleotides: 3. CDR3 DNA sequence: TGCGCCAGCAGCTTGTCGCTAGCGGGAGGCACCGGGGAGCTGTTTTTT. It codes for CASSLSLAGGTGELFF.

The chain combines TRBV14 with TRBJ1-2, with 7 bases matching TRBD1. The J segment lost 4 bases and the V segment lost 4 bases, leaving 6 bases of the junction unmatched. CDR1 and CDR2 from the germline V gene are SGHDN and FVKESK. This CDR3 contains 14 residues. The CDR3 here is CASSPGTASYGYTF. In DNA form, the CDR3 reads TGTGCCAGCAGCCCCGGGACAGCCAGCTATGGCTACACCTTC.

The chain is built from TRBV7-2 and TRBJ1-5; 7 nucleotides agree with TRBD1. Germline trimming cut 3 bases from V and 4 bases from J; bases unmatched to any gene: 9. The CDR3 consists of 16 residues. Germline V gene data show CDR1 as SGHTA and CDR2 as FQGNSA. For the CDR3, the DNA is TGTGCCAGCAGCTTGGGCGTTTCCAGGGGGAATCAGCCCCAGCATTTT. Encoded protein: CASSLGVSRGNQPQHF. Complete variable domain (other parts from reference TRBV7-2 and TRBJ1-5): GAGVSQSPSNKVTEKGKDVELRCDPISGHTALYWYRQSLGQGLEFLIYFQGNSAPDKSGLPSDRFSAERTGGSVSTLTIQRTQQEDSAVYLCASSLGVSRGNQPQHFGDGTRLSIL.

About this clone itself: Other DNA sequences within the sample encode an identical CDR3. The chain uses TRBV19 and TRBJ2-7; TRBD1 might be the D (5 bases). V was pared by 6 bases and J by 3 bases, with 6 bases between. The germline gives CDR1 LNHDA, CDR2 SQIVND (reference sequence). The CDR3 has 11 amino acids. The CDR3 is CASSDSYEQYF. The DNA of the CDR3 is TGTGCCAGTAGCGACAGCTACGAGCAGTACTTC.

V and J are TRBV4-2 and TRBJ2-1; 7 bases fit TRBD2. The germline gives CDR1 LGHNA, CDR2 YNFKEQ. Trimming took 3 bases from V and 0 from J; bases not matched to a gene: 14. This CDR3 spans 19 amino acids. For the CDR3, the DNA is TGTGCCAGCAGCCAGGACGAGATGGGAGCGGGAAGCTCCTACAATGAGCAGTTCTTC. Translating it yields CASSQDEMGAGSSYNEQFF.

This clone was seen just once. The chain couples TRBV11-2 to TRBJ2-7; 7 bases are a match to TRBD2. V trimming: 5 bases; J trimming: 5 bases; junction bases outside the gene matches: 9. The CDR3 runs 14 residues. Germline V lookup: CDR1 SGHAT, CDR2 FQNNGV. CDR3 amino acids: CASSPPLGGNEQYF. The CDR3, as DNA: TGTGCCAGCAGCCCCCCCCTGGGGGGGAACGAGCAGTACTTC.

V and J are TRBV5-4 and TRBJ2-3; a possible D gene is TRBD2 (6 bases). CDR3 length: 15 amino acids. V was trimmed by 3 bases and J by 5 bases, leaving 16 bases between them. Germline V gives CDR1 SGHNT, CDR2 YYREEE (reference sequence). The CDR3 region is CASSSGLVGLDTQYF. The CDR3 nucleotides are TGTGCCAGCAGCTCGGGACTGGTAGGATTAGATACGCAGTATTTT.

The V gene is TRBV5-1, the J gene TRBJ2-1; D may correspond to TRBD1 or TRBD2 (5 bases each). This CDR3 region has 16 residues. Trimming left V 2 bases short and J 4 bases short, with 16 bases between. Looked up from germline, CDR1 is SGHRS and CDR2 is YFSETQ. DNA of the CDR3: TGCGCCAGCAGCTTTGGGGCTAGCACCCTGTACAATGAGCAGTTCTTC. This codes for CASSFGASTLYNEQFF.

V gene TRBV3-1 (or the pseudogene TRBV3-2) combines with J gene TRBJ2-1; D gene ambiguous. There are 11 residues in the CDR3. V lost 6 bases and J lost 8, with 8 bases in between. Germline V lookup: CDR1 LGHDT, CDR2 YNNKEL (reference sequence). The CDR3 DNA reads TGTGCCAGCAGACGAAACTATGAGCAGTTCTTC. Translating gives CASRRNYEQFF.

This chain uses TRBV6-5 with TRBJ2-6; unclear D gene. Looked up from germline, CDR1 is MNHEY and CDR2 is SVGAGI. V lost 9 bases to trimming and J lost 2 bases, with 8 bases between them. There are 13 residues in the CDR3. CDR3 protein: CASQTTGANVLTF. In DNA form, the CDR3 reads TGTGCCAGTCAGACAACTGGGGCCAACGTCCTGACTTTC.

V and J are TRBV7-9 and TRBJ2-1, with unresolved D. The CDR3 is 10 amino acids. The germline gives CDR1 SEHNR, CDR2 FQNEAQ (reference sequence). Trimming left V 5 bases short and J 7 bases short, with 3 bases between. CDR3 sequence: CASSPNEQFF. The CDR3 region has the DNA TGTGCCAGCAGCCCTAATGAGCAGTTCTTC.

V usage is TRBV6-1 and J usage is TRBJ1-5; 8 nucleotides match TRBD1. Per the germline V gene, CDR1 is MNHNS and CDR2 is SASEGT. The length of the CDR3 is 16 residues. J lost 0 bases, V lost 3 bases, and 4 bases had no gene match. The CDR3 nucleotides are TGTGCCAGCAGTGACCAGGGGGCCTTTAGCAATCAGCCCCAGCATTTT. It specifies CASSDQGAFSNQPQHF.

Within the sample, this clone is medium-sized (0.01 to 0.1%). The V and J genes are TRBV6-4 and TRBJ2-2, with D perhaps TRBD2 (6 bases). Trimming shortened V by 4 bases and J by 4 bases, and 13 bases separated the two germline ends. The germline V gene encodes CDR1 MRHNA and CDR2 SNTAGT. The CDR3 length is 15 residues. Written as DNA, the CDR3 is TGTGCCAGCAGTGGCGTAGCGGAGTCCACCGGGGAGCTGTTTTTT. It translates to CASSGVAESTGELFF.

The genes are TRBV5-1 and TRBJ1-1; D is unclear. Germline V CDR1 and CDR2: SGHRS, YFSETQ. This CDR3 contains 15 residues. Trimming cost V 0 bases and J 1 base, with 10 bases left between them. The CDR3 sequence: CASSLGGMGNTEAFF. The DNA of the CDR3 is TGCGCCAGCAGCTTGGGGGGAATGGGGAACACTGAAGCTTTCTTT.

This sequence joins TRBV15 and TRBJ2-1; unclear D gene. CDR3 size: 12 residues. Trimming stripped 3 bases from V and 9 bases from J, with 9 bases between. Germline V gene sequence: CDR1 LNHNV, CDR2 YYDKDF (reference sequence). DNA of the CDR3: TGTGCCACCAGCAGTGGTAACGGTGAGCAGTTCTTC. As protein: CATSSGNGEQFF.

The V gene is TRBV3-1 (or the pseudogene TRBV3-2), the J gene TRBJ1-3; D may be TRBD1 (5 bases). V was pared by 2 bases and J by 5 bases, with 10 bases between. The CDR3 totals 14 residues. In germline, CDR1 is LGHDT, CDR2 YNNKEL (reference sequence). CDR3: CASSQRTGRNTIYF. CDR3 bases: TGTGCCAGCAGCCAACGTACAGGCCGAAACACCATATATTTT.

In this sample, this clone turned up once. CDR3 region: CASAQTGVRETQYF. The CDR3 DNA reads as TGCGCCAGCGCCCAGACAGGGGTCAGAGAGACCCAGTACTTC. This chain joins TRBV5-1 and TRBJ2-5; 8 bases agree with TRBD1. Germline CDR1 SGHRS, CDR2 YFSETQ. With 7 bases clipped from V and 4 bases from J, the junction kept 9 bases outside the gene matches. This CDR3 is built from 14 residues.

This sequence joins TRBV15 and TRBJ1-6; D is unclear. There are 14 residues in the CDR3. V lost 8 bases, J lost 0 bases, and 8 bases lay in between. The V gene's germline CDR1 is LNHNV and CDR2 YYDKDF (reference sequence). In DNA form, the CDR3 reads TGTGCCACCGGGCGGAGCTCCTATAATTCACCCCTCCACTTT. This translates into CATGRSSYNSPLHF.

The chain uses TRBV6-5 and TRBJ2-2, with TRBD2 identical over 7 bases. From germline, CDR1 is MNHEY and CDR2 SVGAGI. The CDR3 covers 13 residues. Trimming took 11 bases from V and 7 from J; bases not matched to a gene: 10. The CDR3 region has the DNA TGTGCCTGTGGGGCTAGCGGACGCGGGGAGCTGTTTTTT. This codes for CACGASGRGELFF.

This clone was observed a single time. The gene calls are TRBV7-2 and TRBJ1-1; D perhaps matches TRBD1 (5 bases). V lost 1 base, J lost 0 bases, and 15 bases lay in between. CDR1 and CDR2 from the germline V gene are SGHTA and FQGNSA. The CDR3 is 17 amino acids. CDR3 coding DNA: TGTGCCAGCAGCTTAGTTCCGGTGGGACGGGTGAACACTGAAGCTTTCTTT. Translation: CASSLVPVGRVNTEAFF.

The chain employs TRBV7-6 and TRBJ1-1; D might be TRBD1 (6 bases). This CDR3 contains 15 residues. Germline V gene data show CDR1 as SGHVS and CDR2 as FNYEAQ. The V and J ends lost 5 bases and 6 bases respectively, with 19 bases between them. The CDR3 loop reads CASSLEGGFNAEAFF. The CDR3 bases are TGTGCCAGCAGCCTCGAGGGGGGTTTTAACGCTGAAGCTTTCTTT.

The chain carries TRBV19 and TRBJ2-5, with D maybe TRBD2 (5 bases). This CDR3 spans 13 amino acids. V was cut by 3 bases and J by 1 base, with 6 bases left in between. Germline CDR1 reads LNHDA; CDR2 reads SQIVND (reference sequence). This CDR3 is CASSMAGQETQYF. CDR3 DNA sequence: TGTGCCAGTAGTATGGCGGGCCAAGAGACCCAGTACTTC.

Details on this clone: The sample holds other DNA sequences that translate to the same CDR3. The chain joins TRBV19 to TRBJ2-3, with 10 bases fitting TRBD1. The length of the CDR3 is 14 residues. Germline CDR1 and CDR2: LNHDA and SQIVND (reference sequence). The junction had 1 base not matched to a gene; V was cut back by 4 bases and J by 3 bases. CDR3 sequence (DNA): TGTGCCAGTAGTAGGGGACAGGGGACAGATACGCAGTATTTT. Its translation: CASSRGQGTDTQYF.

This rearrangement joins TRBV6-2 or TRBV6-3 to TRBJ2-5; a possible D gene is TRBD1 (6 bases). This CDR3 is built from 15 residues. CDR1 MNHEY and CDR2 SVGEGT come from the germline V gene. The V and J ends lost 2 bases and 1 base respectively, with 11 bases between them. CDR3 in amino acids: CASSYETGLQETQYF. CDR3 nucleotide sequence: TGTGCCAGCAGTTACGAGACAGGCCTCCAAGAGACCCAGTACTTC.

V and J are TRBV15 and TRBJ2-1; D remains unclear. The CDR3 is 19 residues long. V shed 0 bases and J shed 3 bases, with 21 bases lying between them. Looked up from germline, CDR1 is LNHNV and CDR2 is YYDKDF (reference sequence). For the CDR3, the DNA is TGTGCCACCAGCAGAGATCCAGTTTCTGAGAGCCCGGTCTACAATGAGCAGTTCTTC. Its protein is CATSRDPVSESPVYNEQFF.

This chain connects TRBV6-2 or TRBV6-3 to TRBJ2-7, with D perhaps TRBD2 (5 bases). Germline V gene sequence: CDR1 MNHEY, CDR2 SVGEGT. V lost 2 bases, J lost 9 bases, and 8 bases lay in between. The length of the CDR3 is 11 residues. CDR3 DNA: TGTGCCAGCAGTTACAGCGGTTGGCAGTACTTC. Residues: CASSYSGWQYF.

The genes are TRBV18 and TRBJ2-5, with D unclear. CDR3 length: 12 amino acids. With 5 bases removed from V and 3 bases from J, the gap between germline ends came to 7 bases. Looked up from germline, CDR1 is KGHSH and CDR2 is LQKENI. CDR3 loop: CASSFAEETQYF. The CDR3 DNA reads TGTGCCAGCTCATTCGCGGAAGAGACCCAGTACTTC.